This TCR beta chain was captured by sequencing in a study of T cell responses to AZD1222 COVID-19 vaccine. Turning to the study itself: Timing groups of about 4 and about 12 weeks for second doses were pooled.

With respect to this clone: Antigen unknown.

Here immunoSEQ multiplex PCR was the method, and the copy in TCRdb shows in-frame clones only, minus some. The table lists around 110,000 clones, about 86% of them singletons. Germline CDR1 reads LGHNA; CDR2 reads YSLEER. Trimming left V 0 bases short and J 3 bases short, with 14 bases between. This CDR3 contains 16 residues. Study-wide findings and caveats: Across the whole spike, CD4 TCRs peaked at regions 160-218 and 743-854.

The input for sequencing was peripheral blood, taken on day 0 of AZD1222 vaccination. This chain uses TRBV4-3 with TRBJ1-1; D is unclear. The sequence derives from an adult in good health. Written as DNA, the CDR3 is TGCGCCAGCAGCCAAGATCATCCGAGGAGTGACACTGAAGCTTTCTTT. This translates into CASSQDHPRSDTEAFF.